This TCR beta chain stems from a study of OX40 agonist ivuxolimab in advanced cancers. In the study overall: Patients were dosed with the agonistic anti-OX40 (CD134) antibody ivuxolimab. Earlier treatment with anti-PD-1, anti-PD-L1 or anti-CTLA-4 was permitted, and about 40% had received some.

Study-wide results and caveats: Relatively little clonal expansion, among the lowest observed, appeared in partial responders at 0.1-3.0 mg/kg.

As concerns this clone: What it binds is unknown.

Germline V CDR1 and CDR2: SGHDN, FVKESK. There are 14 residues in the CDR3. Between the trimmed V and J ends, which lost 1 base and 1 base, there was a span of 8 bases. Repertoires were generated with immunoSEQ multiplex PCR, while TCRdb's copy carries only in-frame clones and drops some. The sample includes around 77,000 clones, roughly 78% of them seen just once. Peripheral blood came from all dose cohorts at three timepoints. This chain connects TRBV14 to TRBJ2-7; D remains ambiguous. The source of this sequence is an adult with an advanced solid tumor such as melanoma, head and neck, liver or kidney cancer. Material: CD4+ or CD8+ T cells sorted from blood, obtained in a trial of the OX40 agonist ivuxolimab. This chain's CDR3 is CASSQVGRSYEQYF. For the CDR3, the DNA is TGTGCCAGCAGCCAAGTTGGCAGGTCCTACGAGCAGTACTTC.